This T cell receptor beta chain was observed in a study of CD8+ T cells in alopecia areata. Study in general: Treated patients were dosed with oral tofacitinib, taking 5 to 10 mg twice daily. Study-wide results and caveats: Under tofacitinib, fewer expanded CD8+ clones appeared among the top 100 scalp clones.

cDNA prepared by RNA extraction and subsequent reverse transcription served as the template for sequencing. Only in-frame clones appear in the TCRdb table, and some are missing; sequencing was by immunoSEQ multiplex PCR. The sample has about 270,000 clones; about three fifths are singletons. Germline V gene lookup returns CDR1 LGHNA and CDR2 YSLEER. Between the trimmed V and J ends, which lost 0 bases and 7 bases, there was a span of 13 bases. This CDR3 contains 16 residues. As for treatment: oral pan-JAK inhibitor, 5-10 mg twice daily. Sorting separated CD4+ and CD8+ T cells out of PBMCs. Concerning this clone: Its antigen is unknown.

Sequenced material: CD4+ T cells sorted from blood, taken at approximately week 51, from a patient treated with tofacitinib. The chain is built from TRBV4-3 and TRBJ1-6, with a weak D call TRBD1 (5 bases). The receptor's source is a human donor with alopecia areata. CDR3 in DNA: TGCGCCAGCAGCCAAGATTGGGGGAGAAGAAATTCACCCCTCCACTTT. Translating gives CASSQDWGRRNSPLHF.